This T cell receptor beta chain was observed in a study of blood T cells in healthy people across ages. The V gene's germline CDR1 is SGHRS and CDR2 YFSETQ. The V and J ends lost 4 bases and 5 bases respectively, with 15 bases between them. The CDR3 totals 14 residues. In terms of origin and age, donors were healthy Caucasian individuals from Russia aged roughly 6 to 100. Combining a sample-barcoded 5' primer with a J-beta primer mix, a second PCR ran for 7 to 11 cycles. One entry per CDR3 protein results from TCRdb running MiXCR on the 5' RACE reads. This table holds hundreds of thousands of distinct CDR3 sequences, about 53% found once. Study-wide points: TCR beta diversity correlated strongly with naive T cell percentage.

This clonotype turned up a few times. Its antigen is as yet unknown. The receptor was isolated from a man in his 60s in good health. Sequenced sample: blood. V is TRBV5-1 and J is TRBJ2-5; possibly TRBD2 for D (6 bases). The CDR3, as DNA: TGCGCCAGCAGCGGCGGGGTGGTATATGAGACCCAGTACTTC. It encodes CASSGGVVYETQYF.